Listed below are T cell receptor beta chains from one sample, sequenced in a study of identical twins. TCRdb ran MiXCR on the 5' RACE reads and lists one entry per CDR3 protein. Of a few hundred thousand distinct CDR3 sequences listed, approximately 8.8% are singletons. Sequencing was done on a sample of naive T cells sorted from blood. The receptors were gathered from a woman aged 45 to 65 in good health. CDR3s include the opening cysteine and the closing phenylalanine or tryptophan. A D gene is named only where the DNA matches it firmly. Clone sizes are given selectively: once, few, many, or a class where the clone is expanded.

abundance: few; d_gene: -; v_gene: TRBV5-1; j_gene: TRBJ2-1; CDR3nt: TGCGCCAGCAGAGCTCTGTGGGAAACCTACAATGAGCAGTTCTTC; CDR3aa: CASRALWETYNEQFF
abundance: -; d_gene: -; v_gene: TRBV11-3; j_gene: TRBJ2-7; CDR3nt: TGTGCCAGCAGCTTATTTGATTTTGGGACCAAATTCTCCTACGAGCAGTACTTC; CDR3aa: CASSLFDFGTKFSYEQYF
abundance: few; d_gene: -; v_gene: TRBV10-3; j_gene: TRBJ1-1; CDR3nt: TGTGCCATCAGTGAGTCGAAGGGGTTAGGTGAAGCTTTCTTT; CDR3aa: CAISESKGLGEAFF
abundance: -; d_gene: -; v_gene: TRBV7-2; j_gene: TRBJ2-1; CDR3nt: TGTGCCAGCAGCTTACACAGGGAATACAATGAGCAGTTCTTC; CDR3aa: CASSLHREYNEQFF
abundance: -; d_gene: -; v_gene: TRBV2; j_gene: TRBJ2-5; CDR3nt: TGTGCCAGCAGTGAGTACGTTCGGACAGAGACCCAGTACTTC; CDR3aa: CASSEYVRTETQYF
abundance: many; d_gene: -; v_gene: TRBV3-1; j_gene: TRBJ2-5; CDR3nt: TGTGCCAGCAGCCCAAGTCCAACCCAAGAGACCCAGTACTTC; CDR3aa: CASSPSPTQETQYF
abundance: many; d_gene: -; v_gene: TRBV2; j_gene: TRBJ1-1; CDR3nt: TGTGCCAGCAGTGAGGGTGGGCTCCCGGGGGCTTTCTTT; CDR3aa: CASSEGGLPGAFF
abundance: few; d_gene: -; v_gene: TRBV27; j_gene: TRBJ1-5; CDR3nt: TGTGCCGTGGGGACGAAGCCCCAGCATTTT; CDR3aa: CAVGTKPQHF
abundance: -; d_gene: -; v_gene: TRBV20-1; j_gene: TRBJ2-3; CDR3nt: TGCAGTGCTAGTCAGGACTACGGCACAGATACGCAGTATTTT; CDR3aa: CSASQDYGTDTQYF
abundance: -; d_gene: -; v_gene: TRBV5-6; j_gene: TRBJ2-5; CDR3nt: TGTGCCAGCAGCCCCCGAGGCAGGGCCGTCCAGTACTTC; CDR3aa: CASSPRGRAVQYF
abundance: few; d_gene: -; v_gene: TRBV10-3; j_gene: TRBJ2-6; CDR3nt: TGTGCCATCAGTGCGGGGCCGGCTGGGGCCAACGTCCTGACTTTC; CDR3aa: CAISAGPAGANVLTF
abundance: -; d_gene: TRBD2; v_gene: TRBV11-2; j_gene: TRBJ2-7; CDR3nt: TGTGCCAGCAGCTTAGCTGTTAGCGGGAGTAACTACGAGCAGTACTTC; CDR3aa: CASSLAVSGSNYEQYF
abundance: few; d_gene: TRBD2; v_gene: TRBV5-5; j_gene: TRBJ2-1; CDR3nt: TGTGCCAGCAGCGAACAACCGGGACTAGCTAACAATGAGCAGTTCTTC; CDR3aa: CASSEQPGLANNEQFF
abundance: few; d_gene: -; v_gene: TRBV6-6; j_gene: TRBJ1-2; CDR3nt: TGTGCCAGCAGTCCGAAGGGACCAACCTATGGCTACACCTTC; CDR3aa: CASSPKGPTYGYTF